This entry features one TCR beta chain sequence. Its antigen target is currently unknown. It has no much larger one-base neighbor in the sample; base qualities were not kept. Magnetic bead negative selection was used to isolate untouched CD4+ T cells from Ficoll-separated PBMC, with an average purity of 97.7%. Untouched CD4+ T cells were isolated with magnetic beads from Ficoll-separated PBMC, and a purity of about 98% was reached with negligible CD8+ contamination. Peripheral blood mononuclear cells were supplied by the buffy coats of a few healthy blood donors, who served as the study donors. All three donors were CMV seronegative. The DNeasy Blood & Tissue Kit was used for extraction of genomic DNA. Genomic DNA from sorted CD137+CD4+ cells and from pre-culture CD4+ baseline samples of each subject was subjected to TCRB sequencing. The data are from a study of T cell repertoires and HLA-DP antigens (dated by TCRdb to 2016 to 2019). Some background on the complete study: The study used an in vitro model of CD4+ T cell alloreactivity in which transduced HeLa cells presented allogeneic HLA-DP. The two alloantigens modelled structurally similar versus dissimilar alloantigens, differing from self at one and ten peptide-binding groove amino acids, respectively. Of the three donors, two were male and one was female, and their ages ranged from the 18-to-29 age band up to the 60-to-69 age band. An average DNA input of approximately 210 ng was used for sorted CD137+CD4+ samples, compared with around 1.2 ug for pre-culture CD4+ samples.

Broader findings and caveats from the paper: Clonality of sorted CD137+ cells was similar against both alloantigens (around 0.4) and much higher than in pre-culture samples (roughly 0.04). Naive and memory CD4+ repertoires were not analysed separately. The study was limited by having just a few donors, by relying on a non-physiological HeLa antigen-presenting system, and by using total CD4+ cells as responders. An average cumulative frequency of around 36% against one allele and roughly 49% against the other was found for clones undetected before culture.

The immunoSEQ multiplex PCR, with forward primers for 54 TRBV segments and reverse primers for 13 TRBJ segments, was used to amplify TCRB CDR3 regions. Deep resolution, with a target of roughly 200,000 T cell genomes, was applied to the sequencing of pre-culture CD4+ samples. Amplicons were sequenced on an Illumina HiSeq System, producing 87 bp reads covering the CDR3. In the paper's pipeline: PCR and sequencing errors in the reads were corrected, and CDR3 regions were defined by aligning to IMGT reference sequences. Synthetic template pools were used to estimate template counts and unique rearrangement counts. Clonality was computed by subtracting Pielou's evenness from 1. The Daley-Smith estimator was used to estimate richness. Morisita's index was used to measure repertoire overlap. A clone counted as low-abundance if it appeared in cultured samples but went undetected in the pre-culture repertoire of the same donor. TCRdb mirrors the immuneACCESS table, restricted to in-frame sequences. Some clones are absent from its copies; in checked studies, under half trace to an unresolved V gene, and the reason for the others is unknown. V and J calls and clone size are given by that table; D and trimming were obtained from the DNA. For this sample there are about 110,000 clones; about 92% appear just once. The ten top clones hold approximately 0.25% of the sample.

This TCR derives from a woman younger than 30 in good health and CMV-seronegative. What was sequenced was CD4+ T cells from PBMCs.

The DNA sequence is given as TGTGCCAGCGGACAGGGGTTGGCAGATACGCAGTATTTT. It translates as CASGQGLADTQYF. The rearranged segments are TRBV7-6 and TRBJ2-3; TRBD1 aligns with 9 central bases. CDR1 and CDR2 were assigned from the germline V gene as SGHVS and FNYEAQ. Relative to germline, V is missing 8 bases and J is missing 4 bases, with 4 bases of the junction outside any gene match. The CDR3 contains 13 residues, cysteine and phenylalanine counted. Here the CDR3 DNA is all that survives: 39 bases in frame from base 1.